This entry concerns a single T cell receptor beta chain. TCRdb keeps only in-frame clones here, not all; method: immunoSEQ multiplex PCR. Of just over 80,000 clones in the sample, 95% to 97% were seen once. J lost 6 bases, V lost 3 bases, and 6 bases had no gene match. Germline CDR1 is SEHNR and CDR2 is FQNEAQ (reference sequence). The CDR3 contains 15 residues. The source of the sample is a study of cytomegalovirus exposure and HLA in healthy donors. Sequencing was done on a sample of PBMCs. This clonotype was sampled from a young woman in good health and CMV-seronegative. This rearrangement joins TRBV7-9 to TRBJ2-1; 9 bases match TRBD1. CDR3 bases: TGTGCCAGCAGCTTTTACAGGGGGCCCTCCAATGAGCAGTTCTTC. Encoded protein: CASSFYRGPSNEQFF.